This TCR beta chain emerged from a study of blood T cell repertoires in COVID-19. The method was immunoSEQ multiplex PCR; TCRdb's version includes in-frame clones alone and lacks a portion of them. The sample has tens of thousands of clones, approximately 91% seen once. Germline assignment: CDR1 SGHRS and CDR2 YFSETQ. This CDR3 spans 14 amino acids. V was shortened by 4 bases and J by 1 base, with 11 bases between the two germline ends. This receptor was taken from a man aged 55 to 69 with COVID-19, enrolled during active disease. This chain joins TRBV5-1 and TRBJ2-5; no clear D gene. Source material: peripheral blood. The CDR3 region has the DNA TGCGCCAGCAGCAACACTAAAACCCAAGAGACCCAGTACTTC. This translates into CASSNTKTQETQYF.